This T cell receptor (beta chain) was captured in a study of cytomegalovirus exposure and HLA in healthy donors. Whole-study results and caveats: Serostatus for CMV was the only available immune exposure information. Overall, roughly 170 TCR beta chains were annotated as cytomegalovirus-associated. Reported results showed that the classifier diagnosed cytomegalovirus status with high specificity and sensitivity. A few V segments could not be told apart, such as TRBV6-2 and TRBV6-3, and were left out.

As to this clone: Its antigen remains unknown.

The PCR ran on 60 Vbeta and 13 Jbeta primers. TCRdb keeps only in-frame clones here, not all; method: immunoSEQ multiplex PCR. The sample has 200,000 or so clones, about four fifths seen once. This CDR3 is 17 amino acids long. J was trimmed by 5 bases and V by 5 bases; bases with no gene match: 10. Germline V gene sequence: CDR1 SGHTA, CDR2 FQGNSA. The sequenced material came from PBMCs. The receptor comes from a boy aged 2 to 10 in good health and CMV-seronegative. The rearrangement links TRBV7-2 to TRBJ1-4, with 11 bases that match TRBD1. CDR3 protein: CASSPGTGGGLNEKLFF. The CDR3 DNA is TGTGCCAGCAGCCCCGGGACAGGGGGAGGGTTGAATGAAAAACTGTTTTTT.